Shown below are 21 T cell receptor beta chains from a single sample sequenced in a study of cytomegalovirus exposure and HLA in healthy donors. Only in-frame clones appear in the TCRdb table, and some are missing; sequencing was by immunoSEQ multiplex PCR. The sample contains about 160,000 clones, less than 90% of which appear only once. The sequencing sample was made of PBMCs. All receptors come from a woman aged 25 to 39 in good health and CMV-seronegative.

The CDR3 sequence is CASSYAEPTGDEQYF. The CDR3 DNA is TGTGCCAGCAGTTACGCAGAGCCGACAGGGGACGAGCAGTACTTC. The chain couples TRBV6-6 to TRBJ2-7; 8 nucleotides align to TRBD1. Looked up from germline, CDR1 is MNHNY and CDR2 is SVGAGI (reference sequence). This CDR3 contains 15 residues. V shed 2 bases and J 5 bases; nucleotides not matched to a gene: 8.

This clone was detected only once. The rearrangement joins TRBV18 to TRBJ2-7; tentatively, D is TRBD1 (6 bases). Trimming removed 3 bases at V and 2 bases at J, with 14 bases between. Germline V gene lookup returns CDR1 KGHSH and CDR2 LQKENI. CDR3 length: 15 amino acids. The CDR3 reads CASSPYGTQTYEQYF. The CDR3, as DNA: TGTGCCAGCTCACCCTACGGGACACAGACCTACGAGCAGTACTTC.

This chain connects TRBV4-3 to TRBJ1-2; D remains ambiguous. This CDR3 has 15 amino acids. The V gene lost 0 bases and the J gene lost 4 bases, with 12 bases spanning the gap. The V gene's germline CDR1 is LGHNA and CDR2 YSLEER. The CDR3 DNA is TGCGCCAGCAGCCAAGACCGCATTGACCTCTATGGCTACACCTTC. Translation: CASSQDRIDLYGYTF.

Concerning this clone: At one of its ends the junction is not consistent with the germline gene, which may arise from a read error. The genes are TRBV7-7 and TRBJ2-5; the match to TRBD2 covers 15 bases. Germline values: CDR1 SSHAT, CDR2 FNYEAQ (reference sequence). CDR3 length: 16 residues. CDR3 in amino acids: CASSNGLAGGGWTQYF. Written as DNA, the CDR3 is TGTGCTAGCAGCAACGGACTAGCGGGGGGGGGTTGGACCCAGTACTTC.

The V call is TRBV6-5, the J call TRBJ1-6, with TRBD1 as a possible D gene (5 bases). The CDR3 totals 15 residues. Germline V gene sequence: CDR1 MNHEY, CDR2 SVGAGI. Trimming cost V 0 bases and J 7 bases, with 10 bases left between them. CDR3 sequence: CASSYSGPRNSPLHF. The CDR3, as DNA: TGTGCCAGCAGTTACTCGGGACCGCGGAATTCACCCCTCCACTTT.

This clone was counted once. The chain combines TRBV28 with TRBJ2-6; D may be TRBD1 (7 bases). CDR3 length: 19 residues. Trimming pared 6 bases from V and 4 bases from J, leaving 25 bases between. CDR1 MDHEN and CDR2 SYDVKM come from the germline V gene. CDR3 sequence reads: CASSPIRRGRVVGANVLTF. The DNA of the CDR3 is TGTGCCAGCAGCCCTATCCGGAGGGGGCGGGTTGTCGGGGCCAACGTCCTGACTTTC.

This chain joins TRBV19 and TRBJ2-7, with D perhaps TRBD1 or TRBD2 (5 bases each). This CDR3 has 16 amino acids. CDR1 and CDR2 from the germline V gene are LNHDA and SQIVND (reference sequence). V lost 3 bases and J lost 2, with 17 bases in between. CDR3 coding DNA: TGTGCCAGTAGTATGGTCCCGGGCCTGGGGGCCTACGAGCAGTACTTC. This gives the protein CASSMVPGLGAYEQYF.

This clone has just a few counts. The CDR3, as DNA: TGTGCCAGCAGCTTGGAATGGGGGCGCGGCTATGGCTACACCTTC. This codes for CASSLEWGRGYGYTF. This sequence joins TRBV5-5 and TRBJ1-2; D possibly corresponds to TRBD1 (6 bases). The length of the CDR3 is 15 residues. Germline CDR1 and CDR2: SGHKS and YYEKEE (reference sequence). Trimming stripped 0 bases from V and 4 bases from J, with 13 bases between.

The chain is built from TRBV4-2 and TRBJ1-4; 7 bases are a match to TRBD1. The CDR3 is made up of 15 amino acids. CDR1 LGHNA and CDR2 YNFKEQ come from the germline V gene. V lost 0 bases and J lost 5; bases outside the gene matches: 3. The CDR3 here is CASSQDPTGNEKLFF. CDR3 sequence (DNA): TGTGCCAGCAGCCAAGACCCGACAGGGAATGAAAAACTGTTTTTT.

This chain connects TRBV27 to TRBJ1-5; D gene unclear. Germline V gives CDR1 MNHEY, CDR2 SMNVEV (reference sequence). The CDR3 has 14 amino acids. Deletions cut 5 bases from V and 0 bases from J, with 8 bases between. CDR3 bases: TGTGCCAGCAGTCAGACGGATAGCAATCAGCCCCAGCATTTT. Translating gives CASSQTDSNQPQHF.

The chain is built from TRBV7-6 and TRBJ1-1; 8 bases map to TRBD1. The CDR3 sequence is 13 residues long. CDR1 is SGHVS and CDR2 is FNYEAQ in the germline V gene. J gave up 4 bases and V 4 bases, and 2 bases lay outside the gene matches. CDR3: CASSSDRVTEAFF. CDR3 bases: TGTGCCAGCAGCTCGGACAGGGTCACTGAAGCTTTCTTT.

The rearrangement uses TRBV4-3 and TRBJ2-7; the D gene could be TRBD1 or TRBD2 (5 bases each). Germline CDR1 and CDR2: LGHNA and YSLEER. The germline V and J ends were trimmed by 0 bases and 5 bases, with 14 bases remaining between them. The CDR3 spans 15 residues. The DNA of the CDR3 is TGCGCCAGCAGCCAAGATTTATCGGGGCGGGACGAGCAGTACTTC. Translated, it gives CASSQDLSGRDEQYF.

Written as DNA, the CDR3 is TGTGCCAGCAGCTTAGCGCGGGGGGGTCGGAGTGGCAATCAGCCCCAGCATTTT. Protein product: CASSLARGGRSGNQPQHF. V usage is TRBV7-8 and J usage is TRBJ1-5; TRBD1 is a possible D gene (5 bases). The CDR3 covers 18 residues. Trimming took 0 bases from V and 2 from J, leaving 17 bases between them. Germline values: CDR1 SGHVS, CDR2 FQNEAQ.

The rearrangement uses TRBV10-3 and TRBJ2-3; 7 bases match TRBD2. J was trimmed by 9 bases and V by 6 bases; bases with no gene match: 3. The CDR3 extends over 11 amino acids. Germline V gene data show CDR1 as ENHRY and CDR2 as SYGVKD. The CDR3 here is CAISQRGTQYF. CDR3 sequence (DNA): TGTGCCATCAGCCAGCGGGGAACGCAGTATTTT.

The V gene is TRBV6-1, the J gene TRBJ2-5; 7 bases are shared with TRBD1. The ends lost 0 bases at V and 7 bases at J; junction bases unmatched: 11. This CDR3 contains 16 residues. From germline, CDR1 is MNHNS and CDR2 SASEGT. Here the CDR3 reads CASSEASTGLGGTQYF. The CDR3 DNA follows: TGTGCCAGCAGTGAAGCTTCGACAGGGCTGGGTGGGACCCAGTACTTC.

The V and J genes are TRBV27 and TRBJ2-5; D is unclear. Per germline, CDR1 MNHEY and CDR2 SMNVEV (reference sequence). The CDR3 loop spans 13 amino acids. Trimming removed 2 bases from V and 5 bases from J, with 9 bases in between. The chain's CDR3 is CASSLQTRETQYF. CDR3 DNA sequence: TGTGCCAGCAGTTTACAGACTCGTGAGACCCAGTACTTC.

The V call is TRBV4-2, the J call TRBJ2-1; the match to TRBD2 covers 9 bases. The CDR3 consists of 17 residues. Germline V CDR1 and CDR2: LGHNA, YNFKEQ. V was clipped by 1 base and J by 10 bases; unmatched bases: 14. CDR3 DNA: TGTGCCAGCAGCCAAGCGGGCTTAGCGGGGGACCTGGGGGAGCAGTTCTTC. Protein sequence: CASSQAGLAGDLGEQFF.

The chain links TRBV7-3 to TRBJ2-3, with 7 nucleotides matching TRBD1. The V segment lost 8 bases and the J segment 10 bases; nucleotides outside the gene matches: 9. Germline V gives CDR1 SGHTA, CDR2 FQGTGA. The CDR3 sequence is 12 residues long. The CDR3 loop reads CASGDPGTAQYF. CDR3 DNA sequence: TGTGCCAGCGGGGACCCCGGGACAGCGCAGTATTTT.

This chain joins TRBV5-5 and TRBJ1-2, with 7 bases that match TRBD1. This CDR3 comprises 14 residues. Losses at the gene ends were 2 bases for V and 3 bases for J; bases not matched to a gene: 4. Per the germline V gene, CDR1 is SGHKS and CDR2 is YYEKEE (reference sequence). This CDR3 is CASSFPGQYYGYTF. The CDR3 coding sequence is TGTGCCAGCAGCTTTCCGGGACAGTACTATGGCTACACCTTC.

CDR3 DNA sequence: TGTGCCACCAGCAGAGAAGATAGCGGGAGGGCCCGTGGGGAGACCCAGTACTTC. Its translation is CATSREDSGRARGETQYF. The chain links TRBV15 to TRBJ2-5; TRBD2 aligns across 11 bases. J lost 5 bases, V lost 0 bases, and 11 bases had no gene match. The V gene's germline CDR1 is LNHNV and CDR2 YYDKDF (reference sequence). The CDR3 consists of 18 residues.

V and J are TRBV4-3 and TRBJ2-7; possible D gene TRBD1, 5 bases. V lost 1 base and J 2 bases, leaving 12 bases between the germline ends. Looked up from germline, CDR1 is LGHNA and CDR2 is YSLEER. The CDR3 has 15 residues. Here the CDR3 DNA reads TGCGCCAGCAGCCAAGGAATCGACAGAGCCTACGAGCAGTACTTC. Translation gives CASSQGIDRAYEQYF.